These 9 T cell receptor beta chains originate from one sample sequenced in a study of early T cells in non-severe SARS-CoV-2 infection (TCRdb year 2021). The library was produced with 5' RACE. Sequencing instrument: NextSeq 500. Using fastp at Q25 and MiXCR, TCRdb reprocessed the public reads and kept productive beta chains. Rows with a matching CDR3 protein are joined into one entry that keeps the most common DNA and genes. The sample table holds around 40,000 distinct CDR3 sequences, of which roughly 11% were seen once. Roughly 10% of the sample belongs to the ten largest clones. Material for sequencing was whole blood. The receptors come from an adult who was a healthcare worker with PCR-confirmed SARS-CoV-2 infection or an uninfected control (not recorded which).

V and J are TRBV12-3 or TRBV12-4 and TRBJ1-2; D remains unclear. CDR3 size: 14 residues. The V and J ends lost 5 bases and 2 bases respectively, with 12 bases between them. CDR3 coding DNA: TGTGCCAGCAGTCCCGGACGGCTGAACTATGGCTACACCTTC. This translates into CASSPGRLNYGYTF.

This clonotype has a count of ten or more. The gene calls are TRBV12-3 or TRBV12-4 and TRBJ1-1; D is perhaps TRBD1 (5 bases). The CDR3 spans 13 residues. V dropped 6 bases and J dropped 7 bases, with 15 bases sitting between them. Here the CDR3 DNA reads TGTGCCAGCAGATCGGGGCCCGTTAATGAAGCTTTCTTT. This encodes CASRSGPVNEAFF.

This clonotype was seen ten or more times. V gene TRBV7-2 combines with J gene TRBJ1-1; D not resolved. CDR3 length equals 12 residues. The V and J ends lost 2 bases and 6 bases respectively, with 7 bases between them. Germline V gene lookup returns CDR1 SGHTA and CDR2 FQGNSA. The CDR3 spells CASSLRLAEAFF. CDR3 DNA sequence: TGTGCCAGCAGCTTAAGGTTGGCTGAAGCTTTCTTT.

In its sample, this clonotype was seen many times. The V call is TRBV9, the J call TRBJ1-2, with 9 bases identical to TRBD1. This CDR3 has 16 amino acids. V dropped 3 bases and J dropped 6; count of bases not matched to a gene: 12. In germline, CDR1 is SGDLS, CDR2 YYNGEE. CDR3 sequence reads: CASSARTGDGLNGYTF. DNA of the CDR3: TGTGCCAGCAGCGCCAGGACAGGGGACGGACTTAATGGCTACACCTTC.

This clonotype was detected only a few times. In nucleotides, the CDR3 is TGCAGTGCTAGAGGTGGCCTAGCGGGGGCCATTAGCACAGATACGCAGTATTTT. It translates to CSARGGLAGAISTDTQYF. This chain uses TRBV20-1 with TRBJ2-3; 10 bases are a match to TRBD2. The germline gives CDR1 DFQATT, CDR2 SNEGSKA (reference sequence). After removal of 1 base from V and 0 bases from J, the junction contained 10 bases not matched to a gene. CDR3 length: 18 residues.

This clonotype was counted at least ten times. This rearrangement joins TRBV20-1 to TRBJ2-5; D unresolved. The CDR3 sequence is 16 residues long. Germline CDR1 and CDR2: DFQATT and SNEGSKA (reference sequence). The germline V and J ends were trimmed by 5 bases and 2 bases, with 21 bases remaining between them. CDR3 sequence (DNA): TGCAGTGCTGGTACTCCATTTACAAGCAATCAAGAGACCCAGTACTTC. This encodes CSAGTPFTSNQETQYF.

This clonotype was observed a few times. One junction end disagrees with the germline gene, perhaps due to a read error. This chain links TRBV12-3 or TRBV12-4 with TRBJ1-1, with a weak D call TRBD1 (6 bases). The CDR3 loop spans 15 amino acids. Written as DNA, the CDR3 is TGTGTCAGCAAACAGTCCGGGGGGCTGGGCACTGAAGCTTTCTTT. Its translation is CVSKQSGGLGTEAFF.

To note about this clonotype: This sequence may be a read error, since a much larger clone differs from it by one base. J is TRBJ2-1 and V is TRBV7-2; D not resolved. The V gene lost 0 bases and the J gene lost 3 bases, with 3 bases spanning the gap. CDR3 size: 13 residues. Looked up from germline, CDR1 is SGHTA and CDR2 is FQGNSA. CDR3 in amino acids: CASSLADYNEQFF. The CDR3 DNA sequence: TGTGCCAGCAGCTTAGCGGACTACAATGAGCAGTTCTTC. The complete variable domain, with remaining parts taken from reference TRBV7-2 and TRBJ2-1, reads GAGVSQSPSNKVTEKGKDVELRCDPISGHTALYWYRQSLGQGLEFLIYFQGNSAPDKSGLPSDRFSAERTGGSVSTLTIQRTQQEDSAVYLCASSLADYNEQFFGPGTRLTVL.

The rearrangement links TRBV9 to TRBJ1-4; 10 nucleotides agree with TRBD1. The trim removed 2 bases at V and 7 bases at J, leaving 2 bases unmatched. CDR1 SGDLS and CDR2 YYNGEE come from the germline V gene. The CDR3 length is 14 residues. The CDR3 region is CASSVTGGGEKLFF. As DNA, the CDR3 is TGTGCCAGCAGCGTGACAGGGGGCGGTGAAAAACTGTTTTTT.